This T cell receptor (beta chain) stems from a study of blood T cells in healthy people across ages. The CDR3 totals 13 residues. The germline gives CDR1 MDHEN, CDR2 SYDVKM. Extractions gave at least 5.5 micrograms of total RNA per sample. A J-beta primer mix and a sample-barcoded 5' primer were used in a second PCR of about 6 to 12 cycles. TCRdb passed the 5' RACE reads through MiXCR, listing each CDR3 protein once. Counted here are around 2 million distinct CDR3 sequences, about two fifths occurring once; the ten biggest clones make up more than 20%. This clonotype was counted between two and nine times.

The rearrangement links TRBV28 to TRBJ2-7; 8 nucleotides match TRBD1. The DNA end is more similar to TRBJ2-5, so the J call may be wrong. Material: blood. This clonotype originated in a human donor in good health. The CDR3 spells CASSRRGLGTQYF. DNA of the CDR3: TGTGCCAGCAGTCGCAGGGGGCTTGGGACCCAGTACTTC.